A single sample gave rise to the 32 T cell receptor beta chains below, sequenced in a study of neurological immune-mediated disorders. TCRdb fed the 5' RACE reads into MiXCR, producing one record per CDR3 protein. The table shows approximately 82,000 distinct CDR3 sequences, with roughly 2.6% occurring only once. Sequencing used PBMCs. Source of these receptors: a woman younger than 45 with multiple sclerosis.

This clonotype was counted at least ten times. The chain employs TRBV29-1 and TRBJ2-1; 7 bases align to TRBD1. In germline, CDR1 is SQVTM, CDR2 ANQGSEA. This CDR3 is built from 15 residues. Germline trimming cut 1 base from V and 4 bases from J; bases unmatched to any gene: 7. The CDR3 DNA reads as TGCAGCGTTGAAGGGATTGGGGACAGTTACAATGAGCAGTTCTTC. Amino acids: CSVEGIGDSYNEQFF.

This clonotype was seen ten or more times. In DNA form, the CDR3 reads TGCAGTGCTAGCGCTAGAACCCAAGAGACCCAGTACTTC. Translating gives CSASARTQETQYF. The rearrangement joins TRBV20-1 to TRBJ2-5; D is unclear. Trimming left V 3 bases short and J 1 base short, with 9 bases between. CDR1 DFQATT and CDR2 SNEGSKA come from the germline V gene (reference sequence). This CDR3 region has 13 residues.

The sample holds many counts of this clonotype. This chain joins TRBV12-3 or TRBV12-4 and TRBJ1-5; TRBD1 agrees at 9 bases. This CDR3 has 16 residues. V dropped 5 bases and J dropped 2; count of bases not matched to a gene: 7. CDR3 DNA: TGTGCCAGCAGTGGGGTAAGGACAGGGGGCAATCAGCCCCAGCATTTT. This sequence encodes CASSGVRTGGNQPQHF.

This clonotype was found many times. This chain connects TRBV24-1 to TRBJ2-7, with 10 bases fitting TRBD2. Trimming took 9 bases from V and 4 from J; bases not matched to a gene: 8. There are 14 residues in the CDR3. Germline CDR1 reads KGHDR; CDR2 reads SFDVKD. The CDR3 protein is CATASGRAGYEQYF. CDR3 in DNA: TGTGCCACCGCGAGCGGGAGGGCCGGGTACGAGCAGTACTTC.

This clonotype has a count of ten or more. CDR3 in amino acids: CAISSDRAVLTEAFF. CDR3 sequence (DNA): TGTGCCATCAGTTCGGACAGGGCGGTTCTGACTGAAGCTTTCTTT. The rearrangement uses TRBV10-3 and TRBJ1-1, with 8 bases lining up with TRBD1. After removal of 5 bases from V and 5 bases from J, the junction contained 10 bases not matched to a gene. The CDR3 runs to 15 residues. Germline V lookup: CDR1 ENHRY, CDR2 SYGVKD.

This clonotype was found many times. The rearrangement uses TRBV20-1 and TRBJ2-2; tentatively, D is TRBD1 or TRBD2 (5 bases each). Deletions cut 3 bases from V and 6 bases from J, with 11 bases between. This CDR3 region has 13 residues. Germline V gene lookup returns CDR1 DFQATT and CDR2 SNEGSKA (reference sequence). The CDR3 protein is CSARALGAGELFF. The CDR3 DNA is TGCAGTGCTAGGGCCCTGGGGGCCGGGGAGCTGTTTTTT.

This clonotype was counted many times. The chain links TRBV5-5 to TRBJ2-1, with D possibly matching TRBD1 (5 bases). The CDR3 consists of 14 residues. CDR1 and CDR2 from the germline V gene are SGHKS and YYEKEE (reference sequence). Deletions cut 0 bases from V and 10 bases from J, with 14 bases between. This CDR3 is CASSLVLEKGEQFF. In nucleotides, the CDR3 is TGTGCCAGCAGCTTGGTGCTAGAAAAGGGGGAGCAGTTCTTC.

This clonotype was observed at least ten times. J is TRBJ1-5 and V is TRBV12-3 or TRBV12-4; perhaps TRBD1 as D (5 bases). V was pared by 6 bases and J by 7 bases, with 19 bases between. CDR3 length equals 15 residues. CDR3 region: CASSLVGGLSQPQHF. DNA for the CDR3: TGTGCCAGCAGCCTAGTGGGGGGTCTAAGCCAGCCCCAGCATTTT.

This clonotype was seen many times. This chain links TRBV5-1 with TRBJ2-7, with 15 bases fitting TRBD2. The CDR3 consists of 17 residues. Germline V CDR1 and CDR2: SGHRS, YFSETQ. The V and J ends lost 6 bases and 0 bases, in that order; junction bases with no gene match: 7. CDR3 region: CASTGLAGGPSSYEQYF. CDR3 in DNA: TGCGCCAGCACGGGACTAGCGGGAGGCCCTAGCTCCTACGAGCAGTACTTC. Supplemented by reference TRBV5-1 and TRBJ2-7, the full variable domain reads KAGVTQTPRYLIKTRGQQVTLSCSPISGHRSVSWYQQTPGQGLQFLFEYFSETQRNKGNFPGRFSGRQFSNSRSEMNVSTLELGDSALYLCASTGLAGGPSSYEQYFGPGTRLTVT.

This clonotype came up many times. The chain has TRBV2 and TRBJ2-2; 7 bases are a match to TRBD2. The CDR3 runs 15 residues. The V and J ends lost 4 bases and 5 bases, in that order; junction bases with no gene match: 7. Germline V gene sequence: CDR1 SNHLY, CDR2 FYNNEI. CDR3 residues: CASSGSGLETGELFF. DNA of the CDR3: TGTGCCAGCAGTGGGTCCGGACTAGAGACCGGGGAGCTGTTTTTT. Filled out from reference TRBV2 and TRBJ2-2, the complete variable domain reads EPEVTQTPSHQVTQMGQEVILRCVPISNHLYFYWYRQILGQKVEFLVSFYNNEISEKSEIFDDQFSVERPDGSNFTLKIRSTKLEDSAMYFCASSGSGLETGELFFGEGSRLTVL.

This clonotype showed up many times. CDR3 DNA: TGTGCCAGCAGTTTTCGTATAGGTCAGGCCGGGGAGCTGTTTTTT. Protein product: CASSFRIGQAGELFF. This chain connects TRBV27 to TRBJ2-2; D is ambiguous. Germline-derived CDR1 and CDR2 are MNHEY and SMNVEV (reference sequence). This CDR3 is built from 15 residues. V was cut by 3 bases and J by 6 bases, with 14 bases left in between.

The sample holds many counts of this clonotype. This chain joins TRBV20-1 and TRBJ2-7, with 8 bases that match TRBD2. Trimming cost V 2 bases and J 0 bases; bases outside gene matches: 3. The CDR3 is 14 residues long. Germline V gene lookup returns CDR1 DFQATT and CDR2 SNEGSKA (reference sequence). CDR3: CSARSSGYSYEQYF. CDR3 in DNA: TGCAGTGCTAGATCTAGCGGGTACTCCTACGAGCAGTACTTC.

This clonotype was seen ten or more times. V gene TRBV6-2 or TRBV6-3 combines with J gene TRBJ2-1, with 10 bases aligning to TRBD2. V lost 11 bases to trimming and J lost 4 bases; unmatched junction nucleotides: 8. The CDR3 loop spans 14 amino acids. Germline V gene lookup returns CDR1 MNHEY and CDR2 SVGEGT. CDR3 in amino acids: CAGGAGGPYNEQFF. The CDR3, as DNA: TGTGCCGGCGGAGCGGGAGGGCCGTACAATGAGCAGTTCTTC.

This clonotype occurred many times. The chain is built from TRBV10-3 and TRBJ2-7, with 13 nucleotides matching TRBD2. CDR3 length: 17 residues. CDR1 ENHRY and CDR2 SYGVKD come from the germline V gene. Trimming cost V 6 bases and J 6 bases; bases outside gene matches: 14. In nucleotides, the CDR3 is TGTGCCATCAGCCGCGACGGGGGGAGACTAGCGGGAGGCGAGCAGTACTTC. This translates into CAISRDGGRLAGGEQYF.

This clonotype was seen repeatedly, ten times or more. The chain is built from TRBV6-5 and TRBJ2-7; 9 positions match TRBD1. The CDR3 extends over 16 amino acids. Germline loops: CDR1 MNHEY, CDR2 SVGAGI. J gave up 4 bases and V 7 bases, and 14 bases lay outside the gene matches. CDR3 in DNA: TGTGCCAGCACTAGACAGGGGGGAATGGGAACTTACGAGCAGTACTTC. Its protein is CASTRQGGMGTYEQYF.

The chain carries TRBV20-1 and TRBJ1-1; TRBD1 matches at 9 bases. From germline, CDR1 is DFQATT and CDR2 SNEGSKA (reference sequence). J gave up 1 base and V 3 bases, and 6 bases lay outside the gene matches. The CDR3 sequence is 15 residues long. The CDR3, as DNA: TGCAGTGCTAGGGAGACAGGGGGTAGGAACACTGAAGCTTTCTTT. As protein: CSARETGGRNTEAFF.

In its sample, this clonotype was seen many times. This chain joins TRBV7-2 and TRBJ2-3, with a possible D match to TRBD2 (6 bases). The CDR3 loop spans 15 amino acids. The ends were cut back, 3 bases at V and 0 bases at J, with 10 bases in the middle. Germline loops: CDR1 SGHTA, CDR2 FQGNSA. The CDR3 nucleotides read TGTGCCAGCAGCTTCGGGGGTCGGAGCACAGATACGCAGTATTTT. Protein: CASSFGGRSTDTQYF. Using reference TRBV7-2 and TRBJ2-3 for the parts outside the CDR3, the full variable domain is GAGVSQSPSNKVTEKGKDVELRCDPISGHTALYWYRQSLGQGLEFLIYFQGNSAPDKSGLPSDRFSAERTGGSVSTLTIQRTQQEDSAVYLCASSFGGRSTDTQYFGPGTRLTVL.

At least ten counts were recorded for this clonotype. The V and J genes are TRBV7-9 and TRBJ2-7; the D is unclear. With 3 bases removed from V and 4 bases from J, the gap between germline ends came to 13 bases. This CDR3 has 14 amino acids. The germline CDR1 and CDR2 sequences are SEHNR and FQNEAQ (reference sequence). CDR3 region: CASSFSVGGYEQYF. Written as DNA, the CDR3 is TGTGCCAGCAGCTTCAGCGTGGGTGGGTACGAGCAGTACTTC. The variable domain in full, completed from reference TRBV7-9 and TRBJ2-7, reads DTGVSQNPRHKITKRGQNVTFRCDPISEHNRLYWYRQTLGQGPEFLTYFQNEAQLEKSRLLSDRFSAERPKGSFSTLEIQRTEQGDSAMYLCASSFSVGGYEQYFGPGTRLTVT.

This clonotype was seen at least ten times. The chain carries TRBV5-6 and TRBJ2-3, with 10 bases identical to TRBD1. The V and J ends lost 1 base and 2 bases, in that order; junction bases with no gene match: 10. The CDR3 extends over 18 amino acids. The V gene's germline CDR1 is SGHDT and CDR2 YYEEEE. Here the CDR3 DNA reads TGTGCCAGCAGCTTGATGGGACAGGGGATGGAACTCACAGATACGCAGTATTTT. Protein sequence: CASSLMGQGMELTDTQYF.

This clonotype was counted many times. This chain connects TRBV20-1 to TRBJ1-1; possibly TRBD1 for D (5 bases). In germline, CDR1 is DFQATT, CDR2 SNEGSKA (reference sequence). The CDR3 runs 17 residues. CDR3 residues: CRGELDGLSSRDTEAFF. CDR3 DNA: TGCAGGGGGGAATTGGACGGACTCTCTTCACGGGACACTGAAGCTTTCTTT.

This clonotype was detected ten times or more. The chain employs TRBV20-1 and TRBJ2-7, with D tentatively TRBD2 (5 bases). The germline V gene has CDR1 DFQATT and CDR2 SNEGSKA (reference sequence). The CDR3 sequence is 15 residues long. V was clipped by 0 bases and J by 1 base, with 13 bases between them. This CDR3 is CSARDPSGLSYEQYF. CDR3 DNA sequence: TGCAGTGCTAGAGATCCATCGGGGTTATCCTACGAGCAGTACTTC.

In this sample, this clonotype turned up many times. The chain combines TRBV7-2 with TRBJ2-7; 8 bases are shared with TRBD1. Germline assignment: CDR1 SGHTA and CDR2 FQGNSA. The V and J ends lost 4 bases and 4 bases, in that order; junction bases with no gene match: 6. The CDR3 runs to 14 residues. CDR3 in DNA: TGTGCCAGCAGCTCGGGACAGGCCTTATACGAGCAGTACTTC. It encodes CASSSGQALYEQYF.

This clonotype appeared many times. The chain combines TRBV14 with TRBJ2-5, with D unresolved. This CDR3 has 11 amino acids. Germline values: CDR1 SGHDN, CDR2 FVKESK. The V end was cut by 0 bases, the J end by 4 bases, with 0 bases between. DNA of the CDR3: TGTGCCAGCAGCCAAGAAGAGACCCAGTACTTC. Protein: CASSQEETQYF.

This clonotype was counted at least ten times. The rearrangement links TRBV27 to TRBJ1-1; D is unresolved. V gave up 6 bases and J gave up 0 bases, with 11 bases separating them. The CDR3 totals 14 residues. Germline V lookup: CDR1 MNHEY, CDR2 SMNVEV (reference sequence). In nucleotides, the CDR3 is TGTGCCAGCAGACTCGGGCAGTTGAACACTGAAGCTTTCTTT. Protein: CASRLGQLNTEAFF.

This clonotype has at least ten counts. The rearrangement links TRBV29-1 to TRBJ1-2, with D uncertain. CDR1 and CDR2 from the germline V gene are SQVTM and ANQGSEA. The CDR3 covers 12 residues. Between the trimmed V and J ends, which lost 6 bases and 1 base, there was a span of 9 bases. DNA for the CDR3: TGCAGCGTCCTTGAAGTTAACTATGGCTACACCTTC. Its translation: CSVLEVNYGYTF.

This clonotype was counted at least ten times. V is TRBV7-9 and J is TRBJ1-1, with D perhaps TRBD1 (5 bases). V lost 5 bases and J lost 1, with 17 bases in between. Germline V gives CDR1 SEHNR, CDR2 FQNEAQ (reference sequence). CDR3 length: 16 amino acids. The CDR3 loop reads CASSPRDRGRNTEAFF. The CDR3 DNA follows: TGTGCCAGCAGCCCCAGGGACCGGGGTCGGAACACTGAAGCTTTCTTT.

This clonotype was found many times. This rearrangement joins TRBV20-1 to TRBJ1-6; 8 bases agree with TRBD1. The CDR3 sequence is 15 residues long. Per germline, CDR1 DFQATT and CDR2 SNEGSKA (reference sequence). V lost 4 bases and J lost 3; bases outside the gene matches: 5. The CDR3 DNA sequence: TGCAGTGCTACACCCGGGACAGGCTATAATTCACCCCTCCACTTT. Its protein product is CSATPGTGYNSPLHF.

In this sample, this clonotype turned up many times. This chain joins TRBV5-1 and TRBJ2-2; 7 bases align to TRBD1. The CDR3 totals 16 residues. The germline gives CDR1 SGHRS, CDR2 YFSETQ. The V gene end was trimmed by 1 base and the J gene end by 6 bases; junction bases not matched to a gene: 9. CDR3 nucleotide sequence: TGCGCCAGCAGCTTGAGGGGGCCCCAAGTTGCCGGGGAGCTGTTTTTT. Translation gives CASSLRGPQVAGELFF.

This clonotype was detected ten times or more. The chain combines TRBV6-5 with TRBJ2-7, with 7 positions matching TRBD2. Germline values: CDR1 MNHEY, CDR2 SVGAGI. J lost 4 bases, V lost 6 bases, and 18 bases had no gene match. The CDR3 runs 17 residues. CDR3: CASSRRPRSGISYEQYF. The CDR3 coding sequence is TGTGCCAGCAGCCGGAGGCCCCGAAGCGGGATAAGTTACGAGCAGTACTTC.

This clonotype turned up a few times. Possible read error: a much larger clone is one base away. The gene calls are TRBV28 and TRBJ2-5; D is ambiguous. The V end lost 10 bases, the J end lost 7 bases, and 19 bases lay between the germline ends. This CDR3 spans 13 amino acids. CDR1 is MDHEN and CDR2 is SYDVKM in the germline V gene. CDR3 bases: TGTGCCACCCAGGATCCCGTTTTGGGGACCCAGTACTTC. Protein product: CATQDPVLGTQYF. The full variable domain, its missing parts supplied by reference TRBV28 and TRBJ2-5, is DVKVTQSSRYLVKRTGEKVFLECVQDMDHENMFWYRQDPGLGLRLIYFSYDVKMKEKGDIPEGYSVSREKKERFSLILESASTNQTSMYLCATQDPVLGTQYFGPGTRLLVL.

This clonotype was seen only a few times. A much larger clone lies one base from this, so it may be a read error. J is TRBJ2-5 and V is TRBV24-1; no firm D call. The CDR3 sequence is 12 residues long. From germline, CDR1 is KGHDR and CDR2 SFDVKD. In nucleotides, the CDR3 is TGTGACACCAGTGATCCCGAAGAGACCCAGTACTTC. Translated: CDTSDPEETQYF.

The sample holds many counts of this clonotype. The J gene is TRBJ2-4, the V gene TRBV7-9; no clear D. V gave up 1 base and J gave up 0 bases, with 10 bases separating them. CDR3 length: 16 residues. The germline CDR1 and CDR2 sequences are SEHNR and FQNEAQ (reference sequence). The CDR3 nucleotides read TGTGCCAGCAGCTTAGTGGCAGGCGGAGCCAAAAACATTCAGTACTTC. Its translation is CASSLVAGGAKNIQYF.